Sequencing of this T cell receptor beta chain was carried out in a study of shared clonotypes between healthy human individuals. The V gene's germline CDR1 is SQVTM and CDR2 ANQGSEA. This CDR3 is built from 12 residues. J lost 10 bases, V lost 5 bases, and 6 bases had no gene match. The repertoire was sequenced with immunoSEQ multiplex PCR; TCRdb's copy has only in-frame clones and lacks some. The table shows about 600,000 clones, with almost 97% occurring only once. This sequence originates from a woman aged 25-40 years in good health. Sequencing used naive CD4+ T cells sorted from blood. The subset: CD45RA+ positively selected. This chain joins TRBV29-1 and TRBJ2-1; 9 nucleotides match TRBD2. In nucleotides, the CDR3 is TGCAGCGTTCCGGGACTAGCAGGCGAGCAGTTCTTC. The encoded protein is CSVPGLAGEQFF.